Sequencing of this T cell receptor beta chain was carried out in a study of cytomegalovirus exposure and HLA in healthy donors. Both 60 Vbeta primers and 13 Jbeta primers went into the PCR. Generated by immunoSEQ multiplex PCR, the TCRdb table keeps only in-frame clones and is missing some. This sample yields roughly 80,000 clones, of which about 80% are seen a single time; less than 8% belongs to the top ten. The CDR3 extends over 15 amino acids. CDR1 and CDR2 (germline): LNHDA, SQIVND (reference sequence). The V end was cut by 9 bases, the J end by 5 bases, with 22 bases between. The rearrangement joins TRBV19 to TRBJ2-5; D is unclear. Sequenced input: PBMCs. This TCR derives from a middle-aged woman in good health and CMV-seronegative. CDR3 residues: CASAPGRPFGETQYF. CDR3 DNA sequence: TGTGCCAGCGCCCCTGGTCGGCCCTTCGGGGAGACCCAGTACTTC.